The clone carrying this T cell receptor beta chain has just a few counts. Its antigen is not known. TCRdb analysed the reads with MiXCR anew, one entry per CDR3 protein. In the table there are 450,000 to 600,000 distinct CDR3 sequences, around 30% of which are singletons. This entry is derived from a study of T cell repertoires in cytomegalovirus infection. Background on the study: CMV epitopes in the study were HLA-C-restricted (recently identified) and HLA-B-restricted (well studied). Shared public TCR beta signatures pointed to both CMV infection and a matching HLA type. General study findings and limits: Within the response measured ex vivo, HLA-C-restricted CMV-specific TCR beta clonotypes were dominant. Identification of carriers of CMV plus the relevant HLA was performed using cumulative public TCR beta family frequency.

CDR1 and CDR2 from the germline V gene are WSHSY and SAAADI. The CDR3 has 18 residues. V was shortened by 7 bases and J by 0 bases, with 23 bases between the two germline ends. Sequencing used cultured PBMCs, obtained from culture after CMV antigen stimulation. This chain uses TRBV10-2 with TRBJ2-3; TRBD1 or TRBD2 may be the D gene (5 bases each). The clonotype originates from a human donor in good health (CMV status not recorded). Some clones in this sample may be carry-over from other donors' samples. The CDR3 loop is CASNPQGVPPLSTDTQYF. The CDR3 nucleotides read TGCGCCAGCAACCCCCAGGGAGTTCCCCCCCTGAGCACAGATACGCAGTATTTT.